Shown below are 32 T cell receptor beta chains from a single sample sequenced in a study of cytotoxic CD8 clonotypes in ibrutinib-treated CLL. Repertoires were generated with immunoSEQ multiplex PCR, while TCRdb's copy carries only in-frame clones and drops some. The sample carries about 140,000 clones, approximately 89% recorded once. The sample was PBMCs, taken after 12 months of ibrutinib treatment. Source of these receptors: a human donor with chronic lymphocytic leukemia.

J is TRBJ2-7 and V is TRBV5-1; no clear D gene. This CDR3 has 12 residues. Looked up from germline, CDR1 is SGHRS and CDR2 is YFSETQ. V shed 3 bases and J shed 6 bases, with 10 bases lying between them. The CDR3 spells CASSSSGSEQYF. Written as DNA, the CDR3 is TGCGCCAGCAGCTCCTCCGGGTCCGAGCAGTACTTC. The variable domain in full, with the rest retrieved from reference TRBV5-1 and TRBJ2-7, is KAGVTQTPRYLIKTRGQQVTLSCSPISGHRSVSWYQQTPGQGLQFLFEYFSETQRNKGNFPGRFSGRQFSNSRSEMNVSTLELGDSALYLCASSSSGSEQYFGPGTRLTVT.

The chain joins TRBV9 to TRBJ2-3; D is ambiguous. CDR1 and CDR2 (germline): SGDLS, YYNGEE. Trimming shortened V by 2 bases and J by 1 base, and 17 bases separated the two germline ends. The CDR3 consists of 17 residues. The CDR3 spells CASSVSPPSMGTDTQYF. The CDR3 DNA follows: TGTGCCAGCAGCGTCTCCCCCCCGTCTATGGGCACAGATACGCAGTATTTT.

The chain carries TRBV27 and TRBJ2-1, with D possibly matching TRBD2 (7 bases). Germline-derived CDR1 and CDR2 are MNHEY and SMNVEV (reference sequence). The CDR3 spans 18 residues. V was cut by 5 bases and J by 0 bases, with 20 bases left in between. DNA for the CDR3: TGTGCCAGCAGTGGGGCAGGGGAGCGCGGGAGCTCCTACAATGAGCAGTTCTTC. Its protein is CASSGAGERGSSYNEQFF.

This clone appeared once. Other DNA sequences in the same sample also yield this CDR3. This chain connects TRBV6-5 to TRBJ2-5; TRBD1 matches at 8 bases. The CDR3 totals 16 residues. Unmatched junction bases numbered 8, after V lost 0 bases and J lost 5 bases. The germline CDR1 and CDR2 sequences are MNHEY and SVGAGI. Written as DNA, the CDR3 is TGTGCCAGCAGTTACTCATCCAGGGGGCTAGGGGAGACCCAGTACTTC. This gives the protein CASSYSSRGLGETQYF.

The V call is TRBV4-2, the J call TRBJ2-3; 10 bases match TRBD2. Trimming removed 1 base from V and 4 bases from J; junction bases left unmatched: 8. The CDR3 spans 17 residues. Looked up from germline, CDR1 is LGHNA and CDR2 is YNFKEQ. This CDR3 is CASSQAPGTSEADTQYF. CDR3 coding DNA: TGTGCCAGCAGCCAAGCCCCCGGGACTAGCGAGGCAGATACGCAGTATTTT.

The chain couples TRBV9 to TRBJ2-2; 10 bases agree with TRBD2. CDR1 SGDLS and CDR2 YYNGEE come from the germline V gene. The CDR3 spans 17 residues. V dropped 2 bases and J dropped 6; count of bases not matched to a gene: 10. The CDR3 region is CASSVLPSGSGAGELFF. The CDR3 nucleotides read TGTGCCAGCAGCGTTCTACCTAGCGGGAGCGGTGCCGGGGAGCTGTTTTTT. Drawing the rest from reference TRBV9 and TRBJ2-2, the complete variable domain is DSGVTQTPKHLITATGQRVTLRCSPRSGDLSVYWYQQSLDQGLQFLIQYYNGEERAKGNILERFSAQQFPDLHSELNLSSLELGDSALYFCASSVLPSGSGAGELFFGEGSRLTVL.

This rearrangement joins TRBV5-1 to TRBJ2-1; TRBD2 agrees at 10 bases. The CDR3 has 15 residues. J lost 8 bases, V lost 1 base, and 6 bases had no gene match. Germline V gives CDR1 SGHRS, CDR2 YFSETQ. The CDR3 spells CASSLLLAGMDEQFF. For the CDR3, the DNA is TGCGCCAGCAGCTTGTTACTAGCGGGAATGGATGAGCAGTTCTTC.

This clone is a singleton in its sample. This chain links TRBV18 with TRBJ1-5; D may be TRBD1 (5 bases). V was clipped by 3 bases and J by 2 bases, with 11 bases between them. The CDR3 is 15 amino acids. Germline values: CDR1 KGHSH, CDR2 LQKENI. DNA for the CDR3: TGTGCCAGCTCACCTTCGGGGGTTGGCAATCAGCCCCAGCATTTT. Its protein product is CASSPSGVGNQPQHF.

This clone was detected only once. This rearrangement joins TRBV28 to TRBJ1-5; no clear D. Between the trimmed V and J ends, which lost 7 bases and 7 bases, there was a span of 14 bases. Germline-derived CDR1 and CDR2 are MDHEN and SYDVKM. This CDR3 has 13 amino acids. The CDR3 region is CASTHELGQPQHF. The CDR3 DNA is TGTGCCAGCACCCACGAATTGGGGCAGCCCCAGCATTTT.

This clone came up a few times. This CDR3 is CASSLGGDPGDEQFF. CDR3 DNA sequence: TGTGCCAGCTCCCTGGGGGGGGACCCAGGCGATGAGCAGTTCTTC. This chain uses TRBV5-6 with TRBJ2-1; TRBD2 aligns across 7 bases. There are 15 residues in the CDR3. Unmatched junction bases numbered 15, after V lost 7 bases and J lost 8 bases. The germline V gene encodes CDR1 SGHDT and CDR2 YYEEEE.

V is TRBV5-4 and J is TRBJ2-7, with 7 bases identical to TRBD2. The germline V gene encodes CDR1 SGHNT and CDR2 YYREEE (reference sequence). The J segment lost 5 bases and the V segment lost 4 bases, leaving 6 bases of the junction unmatched. This CDR3 region has 13 residues. The CDR3 loop reads CASSPGGLNEQYF. As DNA, the CDR3 is TGTGCCAGCAGCCCGGGAGGCCTCAACGAGCAGTACTTC.

V is TRBV18 and J is TRBJ2-2, with a weak D call TRBD2 (5 bases). CDR3 length: 13 residues. The germline V and J ends were trimmed by 3 bases and 7 bases, with 9 bases remaining between them. Germline values: CDR1 KGHSH, CDR2 LQKENI. The CDR3 DNA sequence: TGTGCCAGCTCACCTGAGGGAATCGGGGAGCTGTTTTTT. It translates to CASSPEGIGELFF.

The chain has TRBV11-2 and TRBJ2-2, with D perhaps matching TRBD1 (6 bases). Trimming stripped 5 bases from V and 5 bases from J, with 12 bases between. Germline assignment: CDR1 SGHAT and CDR2 FQNNGV. The CDR3 is 14 amino acids. The CDR3 DNA is TGTGCCAGCAGCCAGGACAGCTGGACCGGGGAGCTGTTTTTT. Its translation is CASSQDSWTGELFF.

This clone occurred once. This chain uses TRBV9 with TRBJ2-1; 13 bases are shared with TRBD2. V trimming: 0 bases; J trimming: 8 bases; junction bases outside the gene matches: 14. The CDR3 extends over 19 amino acids. Germline loops: CDR1 SGDLS, CDR2 YYNGEE. This chain's CDR3 is CASSVALRRGTSGNDEQFF. As DNA, the CDR3 is TGTGCCAGCAGCGTAGCTTTAAGGAGGGGGACTAGCGGGAACGATGAGCAGTTCTTC.

The chain uses TRBV18 and TRBJ2-7; D unresolved. Germline loops: CDR1 KGHSH, CDR2 LQKENI. This CDR3 has 11 residues. Trimming stripped 3 bases from V and 6 bases from J, with 6 bases between. CDR3 amino acids: CASSPGGEQYF. The CDR3 DNA reads TGTGCCAGCTCACCCGGCGGCGAGCAGTACTTC.

V is TRBV28 and J is TRBJ1-4; D unresolved. This CDR3 contains 14 residues. The germline V gene encodes CDR1 MDHEN and CDR2 SYDVKM. V lost 3 bases and J lost 8, with 13 bases in between. CDR3 residues: CASSLGSVGEKLFF. The DNA of the CDR3 is TGTGCCAGCAGTTTGGGCTCGGTGGGGGAAAAACTGTTTTTT.

This chain connects TRBV7-2 to TRBJ1-2, with TRBD1 identical over 7 bases. Germline-derived CDR1 and CDR2 are SGHTA and FQGNSA. V shed 3 bases and J 2 bases; nucleotides not matched to a gene: 0. The CDR3 runs 13 residues. The CDR3 DNA reads as TGTGCCAGCAGCTTGGGACAGAACTATGGCTACACCTTC. It specifies CASSLGQNYGYTF.

The CDR3 nucleotides are TGTGCCAGCAGTTTAATGGAGGGGGCGCGACCCTACGAGCAGTACTTC. It yields the protein CASSLMEGARPYEQYF. V and J are TRBV27 and TRBJ2-7, with TRBD1 as a possible D gene (7 bases). This CDR3 has 16 residues. Trimming shortened V by 2 bases and J by 2 bases, and 16 bases separated the two germline ends. The V gene's germline CDR1 is MNHEY and CDR2 SMNVEV (reference sequence).

This clone was seen only once. The rearrangement links TRBV27 to TRBJ2-7, with a weak D call TRBD1 (6 bases). The CDR3 loop spans 14 amino acids. V was clipped by 5 bases and J by 2 bases, with 13 bases between them. Germline-derived CDR1 and CDR2 are MNHEY and SMNVEV (reference sequence). CDR3 nucleotides: TGTGCCAGCAGTAAGACAGGCTCCCCCTACGAGCAGTACTTC. As protein: CASSKTGSPYEQYF.

The chain uses TRBV9 and TRBJ2-5, with 7 bases matching TRBD2. Trimming cost V 3 bases and J 2 bases; bases outside gene matches: 4. Germline CDR1 is SGDLS and CDR2 is YYNGEE. The CDR3 extends over 14 amino acids. CDR3 nucleotide sequence: TGTGCCAGCAGCGCTAGCGGAGAACAAGAGACCCAGTACTTC. It codes for CASSASGEQETQYF.

The V call is TRBV21-1, the J call TRBJ1-1. TRBV21-1 is classified as a pseudogene. This CDR3 is 15 amino acids long. The CDR3 coding sequence is TGTGCCAGCAGCAAAAGAAGGCGGGGGAACACTGAAGCTTTCTTT. Its translation: CASSKRRRGNTEAFF.

This clone came up once. V usage is TRBV5-5 and J usage is TRBJ2-4, with D tentatively TRBD1 or TRBD2 (5 bases each). V lost 0 bases, J lost 9 bases, and 10 bases lay in between. The CDR3 is 13 amino acids. The germline V gene has CDR1 SGHKS and CDR2 YYEKEE (reference sequence). Written as DNA, the CDR3 is TGTGCCAGCAGCTTGGCCGGGGCGGGCATTCAGTACTTC. This gives the protein CASSLAGAGIQYF. Together with reference TRBV5-5 and TRBJ2-4, the CDR3 gives the full variable domain: DAGVTQSPTHLIKTRGQQVTLRCSPISGHKSVSWYQQVLGQGPQFIFQYYEKEERGRGNFPDRFSARQFPNYSSELNVNALLLGDSALYLCASSLAGAGIQYFGAGTRLSVL.

The rearrangement links TRBV18 to TRBJ1-4; 7 nucleotides agree with TRBD1. This CDR3 has 14 amino acids. Germline values: CDR1 KGHSH, CDR2 LQKENI. The V and J ends lost 6 bases and 4 bases, in that order; junction bases with no gene match: 5. CDR3 coding DNA: TGTGCCAGCTCTTCCCAGGGGGGTAATGAAAAACTGTTTTTT. Encoded protein: CASSSQGGNEKLFF.

This clone was detected once. This sequence joins TRBV7-2 and TRBJ1-1, with D perhaps matching TRBD1 (5 bases). Trimming removed 5 bases from V and 1 base from J, with 14 bases in between. The CDR3 covers 15 residues. The germline V gene encodes CDR1 SGHTA and CDR2 FQGNSA. In nucleotides, the CDR3 is TGTGCCAGCAGCCAGCTGGGGGGAACGAACACTGAAGCTTTCTTT. Translating gives CASSQLGGTNTEAFF.

The chain has TRBV9 and TRBJ2-1, with 9 bases identical to TRBD1. V shed 0 bases and J 6 bases; nucleotides not matched to a gene: 7. The CDR3 loop spans 16 amino acids. Per the germline V gene, CDR1 is SGDLS and CDR2 is YYNGEE. CDR3 sequence (DNA): TGTGCCAGCAGCGTAGCTGGGGACAGGGCCTTCAATGAGCAGTTCTTC. It codes for CASSVAGDRAFNEQFF.

V usage is TRBV21-1 and J usage is TRBJ1-2. TRBV21-1 is marked as a pseudogene. The CDR3 loop spans 14 amino acids. CDR3 protein: CASSKGVGTHPRAF. The CDR3 DNA follows: TGTGCCAGCAGCAAAGGTGTCGGGACTCACCCGCGAGCCTTC.

The rearrangement links TRBV7-2 to TRBJ2-3; D tentatively fits TRBD1 or TRBD2 (6 bases each). CDR3 length: 15 residues. Trimming removed 1 base at V and 6 bases at J, with 14 bases between. Looked up from germline, CDR1 is SGHTA and CDR2 is FQGNSA. CDR3 coding DNA: TGTGCCAGCAGCTTAGAAAACAGGGAGGTGGATACGCAGTATTTT. Its protein is CASSLENREVDTQYF. Full variable domain (remainder filled in from reference TRBV7-2 and TRBJ2-3): GAGVSQSPSNKVTEKGKDVELRCDPISGHTALYWYRQSLGQGLEFLIYFQGNSAPDKSGLPSDRFSAERTGGSVSTLTIQRTQQEDSAVYLCASSLENREVDTQYFGPGTRLTVL.

V is TRBV7-2 and J is TRBJ2-1, with 7 nucleotides matching TRBD1. From germline, CDR1 is SGHTA and CDR2 FQGNSA. The CDR3 consists of 14 residues. The junction had 9 bases not matched to a gene; V was cut back by 5 bases and J by 8 bases. CDR3 sequence reads: CASSLTLQGDEQFF. The CDR3 DNA is TGTGCCAGCAGCCTCACCCTCCAGGGGGATGAGCAGTTCTTC.

The chain links TRBV5-4 to TRBJ2-3; 14 positions match TRBD2. Trimming at V came to 5 bases and at J to 2 bases, leaving 10 bases not matched to a gene. Germline lookup yields CDR1 SGHNT and CDR2 YYREEE (reference sequence). The CDR3 has 18 amino acids. CDR3 sequence (DNA): TGTGCCAGCAGACAGGGACTAGCGGGAGCGGGGACCACAGATACGCAGTATTTT. Translating gives CASRQGLAGAGTTDTQYF. The whole variable domain, remainder taken from reference TRBV5-4 and TRBJ2-3, is ETGVTQSPTHLIKTRGQQVTLRCSSQSGHNTVSWYQQALGQGPQFIFQYYREEENGRGNFPPRFSGLQFPNYSSELNVNALELDDSALYLCASRQGLAGAGTTDTQYFGPGTRLTVL.

The V and J genes are TRBV7-2 and TRBJ2-2; D is undetermined. The germline V gene encodes CDR1 SGHTA and CDR2 FQGNSA. With 1 base removed from V and 1 base from J, the gap between germline ends came to 7 bases. The CDR3 covers 15 residues. Here the CDR3 DNA reads TGTGCCAGCAGCTTAGTGCGGTTGAACACCGGGGAGCTGTTTTTT. Encoded protein: CASSLVRLNTGELFF.

The rearrangement links TRBV28 to TRBJ2-5; 7 nucleotides match TRBD1. V shed 8 bases, J shed 1 base, and the junction held 7 bases outside the gene matches. Germline CDR1 reads MDHEN; CDR2 reads SYDVKM. The CDR3 totals 14 residues. CDR3 sequence reads: CASHSWDSQETQYF. The CDR3 region has the DNA TGTGCCAGCCACTCCTGGGACAGCCAAGAGACCCAGTACTTC.

The genes are TRBV10-2 and TRBJ1-5, with 9 positions matching TRBD1. The germline V gene has CDR1 WSHSY and CDR2 SAAADI. V lost 7 bases to trimming and J lost 2 bases; unmatched junction nucleotides: 6. This CDR3 is built from 15 residues. CDR3 nucleotides: TGCGCCAGCACTACAGGGGGCAGGGGCAATCAGCCCCAGCATTTT. This sequence encodes CASTTGGRGNQPQHF.